This passage covers 19 T cell receptor beta chains from one sample sequenced in a study of OX40 agonist ivuxolimab in advanced cancers. Libraries came from the immunoSEQ multiplex PCR assay. TCRdb took over this immuneACCESS table, retaining in-frame rearrangements with V and J assigned. Such tables are incomplete; in checked studies, under half of the missing clones stem from an unresolved V gene, and the remainder is unexplained. The sample has around 80,000 clones on record, 94% of them singletons. Roughly 20% of the sample lies in the top ten. This sample comprised CD4+ or CD8+ T cells sorted from blood, obtained in a trial of the OX40 agonist ivuxolimab. The receptor source for this set is an adult with an advanced solid tumor such as melanoma, head and neck, liver or kidney cancer.

For this clone: Other DNA variants within this sample encode the same CDR3. CDR3 bases: TGTGCCAGCAGTGAAGGGGGAGACGAGCAGTACTTC. Protein product: CASSEGGDEQYF. The V call is TRBV6-1, the J call TRBJ2-7, with D tentatively TRBD2 (5 bases). Germline V gives CDR1 MNHNS, CDR2 SASEGT. The V and J ends lost 1 base and 5 bases respectively, with 6 bases between them. This CDR3 has 12 residues.

This clone was seen only once. V is TRBV7-8 and J is TRBJ2-7; a possible D gene is TRBD1 (6 bases). The CDR3 covers 15 residues. Germline V gene sequence: CDR1 SGHVS, CDR2 FQNEAQ. V was pared by 1 base and J by 2 bases, with 12 bases between. CDR3: CASSLEWAGAYEQYF. The CDR3 DNA sequence: TGTGCCAGCAGCTTAGAGTGGGCAGGGGCCTACGAGCAGTACTTC.

The chain links TRBV28 to TRBJ2-7; D is possibly TRBD1 or TRBD2 (5 bases each). The CDR3 has 14 amino acids. The V end lost 3 bases, the J end lost 6 bases, and 15 bases lay between the germline ends. The germline V gene encodes CDR1 MDHEN and CDR2 SYDVKM. CDR3 sequence (DNA): TGTGCCAGCAGTTTCGGTCTAGGGACCCTCGAGCAGTACTTC. Its translation: CASSFGLGTLEQYF.

The rearrangement joins TRBV4-2 to TRBJ2-7, with D unresolved. Germline-derived CDR1 and CDR2 are LGHNA and YNFKEQ. Trimming removed 4 bases from V and 3 bases from J, with 13 bases in between. CDR3 size: 14 residues. The CDR3 bases are TGTGCCAGCAGCCCAAGGCCTAGATACTACGAGCAGTACTTC. Translating gives CASSPRPRYYEQYF.

By frequency in the sample, this clone is medium-sized (0.01 to 0.1%). The rearrangement uses TRBV25-1 and TRBJ2-4, with 7 nucleotides matching TRBD2. Germline CDR1 reads MGHDK; CDR2 reads SYGVNS. Trimming at V came to 6 bases and at J to 7 bases, leaving 3 bases not matched to a gene. The CDR3 totals 12 residues. CDR3 bases: TGTGCCAGCAGCCTCGGGGGGAACATTCAGTACTTC. Its translation is CASSLGGNIQYF.

Here the CDR3 reads CASSVRGVSGTTYEQYF. The CDR3 DNA sequence: TGTGCCAGCAGTGTCCGGGGGGTTAGCGGGACCACCTACGAGCAGTACTTC. The chain is built from TRBV27 and TRBJ2-7; 8 nucleotides align to TRBD2. With 5 bases clipped from V and 2 bases from J, the junction kept 14 bases outside the gene matches. This CDR3 region has 17 residues. Germline-derived CDR1 and CDR2 are MNHEY and SMNVEV (reference sequence).

The V call is TRBV5-1, the J call TRBJ2-1; TRBD1 matches at 12 bases. J was trimmed by 0 bases and V by 0 bases; bases with no gene match: 7. Looked up from germline, CDR1 is SGHRS and CDR2 is YFSETQ. CDR3 size: 19 residues. In DNA form, the CDR3 reads TGCGCCAGCAGCTTGGAGCCCGGGACAGGGGGCAGCTCCTACAATGAGCAGTTCTTC. Its protein product is CASSLEPGTGGSSYNEQFF.

The chain combines TRBV6-6 with TRBJ2-7; D is unclear. From germline, CDR1 is MNHNY and CDR2 SVGAGI (reference sequence). CDR3 length equals 13 residues. Trimming took 7 bases from V and 0 from J, leaving 10 bases between them. CDR3 coding DNA: TGTGCCAGCACCCATGAGAACTCCTACGAGCAGTACTTC. It translates to CASTHENSYEQYF.

V gene TRBV4-1 combines with J gene TRBJ2-2; no firm D call. The CDR3 consists of 13 residues. V was shortened by 0 bases and J by 8 bases, with 7 bases between the two germline ends. Germline V lookup: CDR1 MGHRA, CDR2 YSYEKL. The CDR3 region is CASSQDSAGELFF. Written as DNA, the CDR3 is TGCGCCAGCAGCCAAGATTCGGCTGGGGAGCTGTTTTTT.

The chain has TRBV15 and TRBJ1-5; D unclear. V lost 1 base and J 0 bases, leaving 10 bases between the germline ends. Germline CDR1 LNHNV, CDR2 YYDKDF (reference sequence). CDR3 length: 16 amino acids. The CDR3 here is CATSRVPRNSNQPQHF. For the CDR3, the DNA is TGTGCCACCAGCAGAGTACCTAGGAATAGCAATCAGCCCCAGCATTTT.

This clone was seen just once. V is TRBV15 and J is TRBJ2-7, with unresolved D. The V and J ends lost 4 bases and 0 bases respectively, with 10 bases between them. Germline CDR1 reads LNHNV; CDR2 reads YYDKDF (reference sequence). The CDR3 is 14 residues long. CDR3 sequence (DNA): TGTGCCACCAGCAATTTTAGGAGCTCCTACGAGCAGTACTTC. This codes for CATSNFRSSYEQYF.

This chain uses TRBV4-1 with TRBJ2-3; maybe TRBD2 (6 bases). V was shortened by 0 bases and J by 0 bases, with 10 bases between the two germline ends. The CDR3 consists of 16 residues. CDR1 MGHRA and CDR2 YSYEKL come from the germline V gene. The CDR3 loop reads CASSQDPSGSTDTQYF. The CDR3 coding sequence is TGCGCCAGCAGCCAAGATCCCAGCGGGAGCACAGATACGCAGTATTTT.

The chain is built from TRBV27 and TRBJ1-2, with 8 bases identical to TRBD1. The CDR3 runs 15 residues. The J segment lost 6 bases and the V segment lost 3 bases, leaving 9 bases of the junction unmatched. Germline values: CDR1 MNHEY, CDR2 SMNVEV (reference sequence). CDR3 bases: TGTGCCAGCAGTTTGTTGGGTGACAGGGGAAATGGCTACACCTTC. Translated, it gives CASSLLGDRGNGYTF.

The rearrangement uses TRBV28 and TRBJ2-5; 7 nucleotides align to TRBD1. CDR1 and CDR2 (germline): MDHEN, SYDVKM. V lost 5 bases, J lost 2 bases, and 5 bases stayed unmatched. The CDR3 is made up of 14 amino acids. Here the CDR3 DNA reads TGTGCCAGCAGTCCTAGGGGGCAGCAAGAGACCCAGTACTTC. Protein: CASSPRGQQETQYF.

J is TRBJ2-2 and V is TRBV5-4; D ambiguous. CDR3 length: 12 residues. The germline V and J ends were trimmed by 3 bases and 0 bases, with 0 bases remaining between them. Germline V gives CDR1 SGHNT, CDR2 YYREEE (reference sequence). CDR3 bases: TGTGCCAGCAGCTCGAACACCGGGGAGCTGTTTTTT. Its protein is CASSSNTGELFF. Full variable domain (missing parts from reference TRBV5-4 and TRBJ2-2): ETGVTQSPTHLIKTRGQQVTLRCSSQSGHNTVSWYQQALGQGPQFIFQYYREEENGRGNFPPRFSGLQFPNYSSELNVNALELDDSALYLCASSSNTGELFFGEGSRLTVL.

The chain joins TRBV23-1 to TRBJ2-4; perhaps TRBD2 as D (6 bases). TRBV23-1 counts as an open reading frame of uncertain function. The V end lost 3 bases, the J end lost 4 bases, and 16 bases lay between the germline ends. The CDR3 has 16 amino acids. CDR3 coding DNA: TGCGCCAGCAGTCACCCGGGAGCCAGTCAGAAAAACATTCAGTACTTC. Translated: CASSHPGASQKNIQYF.

V and J are TRBV5-6 and TRBJ2-7; D not resolved. V was shortened by 0 bases and J by 3 bases, with 10 bases between the two germline ends. CDR1 and CDR2 from the germline V gene are SGHDT and YYEEEE. The CDR3 sequence is 14 residues long. The CDR3 DNA reads as TGTGCCAGCAGCTTGGGGAATAGTAACTACGAGCAGTACTTC. It yields the protein CASSLGNSNYEQYF.

The chain is built from TRBV28 and TRBJ2-7, with D perhaps TRBD1 (5 bases). V was clipped by 6 bases and J by 5 bases, with 23 bases between them. Per the germline V gene, CDR1 is MDHEN and CDR2 is SYDVKM. The CDR3 totals 16 residues. CDR3 amino acids: CASSLMWGAAIDEQYF. Here the CDR3 DNA reads TGTGCCAGCAGCCTGATGTGGGGCGCAGCTATCGACGAGCAGTACTTC.

A remark on this clone: Because the CDR3's place on the DNA is in doubt, the DNA is left out and the CDR3 is given as listed by TCRdb. J is TRBJ1-3 and V is TRBV21-1; the table's D call TRBD1 went unverified against the DNA. TRBV21-1 is listed as a pseudogene. The CDR3 is 19 amino acids in total, end residues counted. The CDR3 is CASSNVGTGTVTSGNTIYF.